The 14 T cell receptor beta chains given below trace back to one sample, sequenced in a study of cytotoxic CD8 clonotypes in ibrutinib-treated CLL. The repertoire was sequenced with immunoSEQ multiplex PCR; TCRdb's copy has only in-frame clones and lacks some. The repertoire includes around 160,000 clones, over 75% of them detected once, and about 3% sits in the top ten. The starting material was PBMCs, obtained at disease progression, from a patient treated with ibrutinib. The source of these receptors is a human donor with chronic lymphocytic leukemia.

This chain links TRBV27 with TRBJ2-1; 9 positions match TRBD2. Germline CDR1 reads MNHEY; CDR2 reads SMNVEV (reference sequence). The trim removed 6 bases at V and 7 bases at J, leaving 10 bases unmatched. The CDR3 length is 15 residues. The CDR3 reads CASSRPGTSRNEQFF. CDR3 nucleotide sequence: TGTGCCAGCAGCCGCCCCGGGACTAGCAGGAATGAGCAGTTCTTC.

The rearrangement links TRBV11-2 to TRBJ1-1, with D maybe TRBD1 (5 bases). V was clipped by 1 base and J by 4 bases, with 13 bases between them. This CDR3 has 15 amino acids. Per the germline V gene, CDR1 is SGHAT and CDR2 is FQNNGV. This CDR3 reads CASSLAAGGGTEAFF. DNA for the CDR3: TGTGCCAGCAGCTTAGCGGCCGGGGGTGGCACTGAAGCTTTCTTT.

The chain carries TRBV6-1 and TRBJ2-1; D may be TRBD1 or TRBD2 (5 bases each). Per the germline V gene, CDR1 is MNHNS and CDR2 is SASEGT. The ends were cut back, 2 bases at V and 10 bases at J, with 6 bases in the middle. The CDR3 runs 11 residues. CDR3 sequence reads: CASSERGEQFF. CDR3 DNA sequence: TGTGCCAGCAGTGAACGGGGCGAGCAGTTCTTC.

This chain joins TRBV6-1 and TRBJ2-7, with D perhaps matching TRBD2 (5 bases). The CDR3 has 14 amino acids. Per germline, CDR1 MNHNS and CDR2 SASEGT. The V end was cut by 4 bases, the J end by 5 bases, with 15 bases between. As DNA, the CDR3 is TGTGCCAGCAGTGTGGGCGGCCTGAGGGACGAGCAGTACTTC. Protein: CASSVGGLRDEQYF.

CDR3 coding DNA: TGTGCCAGCAGTTTAGGGGGTCTTGCGAGGGTCTACGAGCAGTACTTC. Protein sequence: CASSLGGLARVYEQYF. The rearrangement joins TRBV28 to TRBJ2-7; either TRBD1 or TRBD2 may fit D (5 bases each). Deletions cut 2 bases from V and 3 bases from J, with 17 bases between. The CDR3 has 16 residues. Looked up from germline, CDR1 is MDHEN and CDR2 is SYDVKM.

The chain recombines TRBV7-9 with TRBJ1-4, with 9 nucleotides matching TRBD1. J lost 6 bases, V lost 5 bases, and 7 bases had no gene match. CDR1 is SEHNR, CDR2 FQNEAQ, per germline (reference sequence). CDR3 size: 15 residues. This CDR3 reads CASSQGGQGYEKLFF. In DNA, the CDR3 is TGTGCCAGCAGCCAAGGGGGACAGGGATATGAAAAACTGTTTTTT.

This clone was seen more than once but under ten times. V and J are TRBV7-2 and TRBJ1-2; tentatively, D is TRBD1 (6 bases). The V gene's germline CDR1 is SGHTA and CDR2 FQGNSA. The CDR3 has 16 amino acids. Trimming removed 1 base from V and 6 bases from J, with 18 bases in between. Written as DNA, the CDR3 is TGTGCCAGCAGCTTAGAGGGGGGCAGGGTAATAAATGGCTACACCTTC. Translating it yields CASSLEGGRVINGYTF.

The chain links TRBV7-2 to TRBJ2-7, with D unresolved. Trimming stripped 0 bases from V and 8 bases from J, with 11 bases between. This CDR3 has 13 amino acids. The germline gives CDR1 SGHTA, CDR2 FQGNSA. In DNA form, the CDR3 reads TGTGCCAGCAGCTTAGCGAATGATAAAAAGCAGTACTTC. It specifies CASSLANDKKQYF.

The chain is built from TRBV29-1 and TRBJ2-3; D may be TRBD2 (5 bases). With 5 bases removed from V and 3 bases from J, the gap between germline ends came to 9 bases. Per germline, CDR1 SQVTM and CDR2 ANQGSEA. The CDR3 has 12 amino acids. CDR3 nucleotide sequence: TGCAGCGTTTGGACTCAGACAGATACGCAGTATTTT. Its translation: CSVWTQTDTQYF.

The chain recombines TRBV28 with TRBJ1-5, with D hard to call. The CDR3 is 14 amino acids. Trimming pared 6 bases from V and 1 base from J, leaving 10 bases between. Germline V gene data show CDR1 as MDHEN and CDR2 as SYDVKM. CDR3 nucleotides: TGTGCCAGCAGCCTCCGACGGAGCAATCAGCCCCAGCATTTT. It encodes CASSLRRSNQPQHF.

This clone was seen a handful of times. The chain couples TRBV7-9 to TRBJ2-3; the match to TRBD1 covers 9 bases. V was clipped by 5 bases and J by 3 bases; unmatched bases: 6. Germline V gene lookup returns CDR1 SEHNR and CDR2 FQNEAQ (reference sequence). This CDR3 is built from 15 residues. The CDR3 DNA reads as TGTGCCAGCAGCCAGGGGGACAGGGAGACAGATACGCAGTATTTT. This translates into CASSQGDRETDTQYF.

The chain combines TRBV7-9 with TRBJ1-1; the D is unclear. Germline CDR1 and CDR2: SEHNR and FQNEAQ (reference sequence). The CDR3 has 14 residues. V lost 5 bases to trimming and J lost 1 base, with 11 bases between them. CDR3 sequence: CASSPTKKNTEAFF. The CDR3 region has the DNA TGTGCCAGCAGCCCGACAAAGAAGAACACTGAAGCTTTCTTT. Looking up the rest from reference TRBV7-9 and TRBJ1-1 gives the full variable domain: DTGVSQNPRHKITKRGQNVTFRCDPISEHNRLYWYRQTLGQGPEFLTYFQNEAQLEKSRLLSDRFSAERPKGSFSTLEIQRTEQGDSAMYLCASSPTKKNTEAFFGQGTRLTVV.

This clone is a singleton in its sample. V and J are TRBV20-1 and TRBJ1-1; D gene ambiguous. Trimming took 5 bases from V and 2 from J, leaving 6 bases between them. This CDR3 spans 11 amino acids. Per germline, CDR1 DFQATT and CDR2 SNEGSKA (reference sequence). The CDR3 sequence: CSAWGNTEAFF. The CDR3 DNA sequence: TGCAGTGCTTGGGGTAACACTGAAGCTTTCTTT.

J is TRBJ2-3 and V is TRBV7-2; D gene uncertain. Germline V CDR1 and CDR2: SGHTA, FQGNSA. V lost 5 bases and J 0 bases, leaving 18 bases between the germline ends. This CDR3 is built from 17 residues. The CDR3 loop is CASSPYTTRASTDTQYF. The CDR3 nucleotides are TGTGCCAGCAGCCCCTATACAACACGTGCTAGCACAGATACGCAGTATTTT.